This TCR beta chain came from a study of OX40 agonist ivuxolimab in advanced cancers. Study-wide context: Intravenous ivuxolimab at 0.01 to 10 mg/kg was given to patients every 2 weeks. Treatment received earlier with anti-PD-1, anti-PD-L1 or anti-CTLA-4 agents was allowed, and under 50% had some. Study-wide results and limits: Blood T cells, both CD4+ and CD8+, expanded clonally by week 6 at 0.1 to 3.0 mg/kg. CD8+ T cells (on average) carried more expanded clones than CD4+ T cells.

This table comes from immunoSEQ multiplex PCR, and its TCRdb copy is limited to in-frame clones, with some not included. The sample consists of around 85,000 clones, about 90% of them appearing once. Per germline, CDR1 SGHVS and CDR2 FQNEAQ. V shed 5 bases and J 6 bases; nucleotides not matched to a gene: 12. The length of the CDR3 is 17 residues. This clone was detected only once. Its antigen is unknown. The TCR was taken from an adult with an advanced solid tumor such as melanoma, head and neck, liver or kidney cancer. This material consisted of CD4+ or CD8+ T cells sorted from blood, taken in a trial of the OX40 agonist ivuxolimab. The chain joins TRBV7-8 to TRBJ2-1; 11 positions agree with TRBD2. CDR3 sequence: CASSGQIAGGPGNEQFF. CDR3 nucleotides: TGTGCCAGCAGCGGACAGATAGCGGGAGGGCCGGGCAATGAGCAGTTCTTC.